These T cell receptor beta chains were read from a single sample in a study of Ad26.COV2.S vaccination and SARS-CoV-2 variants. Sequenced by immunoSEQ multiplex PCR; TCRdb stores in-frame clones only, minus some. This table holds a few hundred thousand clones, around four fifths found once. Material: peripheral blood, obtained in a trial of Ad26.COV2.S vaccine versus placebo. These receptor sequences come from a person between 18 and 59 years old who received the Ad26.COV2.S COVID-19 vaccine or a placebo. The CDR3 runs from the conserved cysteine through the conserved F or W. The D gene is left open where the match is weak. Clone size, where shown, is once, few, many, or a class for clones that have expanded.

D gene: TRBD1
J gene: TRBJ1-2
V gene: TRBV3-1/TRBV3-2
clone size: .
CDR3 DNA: TGTGCCAGCAGCCCCCGGACAGGGAACTATGGCTACACCTTC
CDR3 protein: CASSPRTGNYGYTF

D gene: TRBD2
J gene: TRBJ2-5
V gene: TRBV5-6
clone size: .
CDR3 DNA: TGTGCCAGCAGCATGACTAGCGGGGGACAAGAGACCCAGTACTTC
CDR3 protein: CASSMTSGGQETQYF

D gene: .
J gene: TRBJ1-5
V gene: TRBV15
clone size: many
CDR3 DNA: TGTGCCACCAGCAGAGGGGTGGGGCAGCCCCAGCATTTT
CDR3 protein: CATSRGVGQPQHF

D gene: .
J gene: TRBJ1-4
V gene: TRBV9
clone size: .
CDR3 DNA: TGTGCCAGCAGCGTAGGCTCGGGTGCAACTAATGAAAAACTGTTTTTT
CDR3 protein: CASSVGSGATNEKLFF

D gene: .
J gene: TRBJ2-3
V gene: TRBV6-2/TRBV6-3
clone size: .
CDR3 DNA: TGTGCCAGCAGTTATGTTATGGGGGGTGACACAGATACGCAGTATTTT
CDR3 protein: CASSYVMGGDTDTQYF

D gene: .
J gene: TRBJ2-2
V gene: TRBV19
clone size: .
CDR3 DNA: TGTGCCAGTAGTACGGATGGGGGACGGAGCACCGGGGAGCTGTTTTTT
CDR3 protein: CASSTDGGRSTGELFF

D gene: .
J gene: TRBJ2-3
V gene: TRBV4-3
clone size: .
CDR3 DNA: TGCGCCAGCAGCACCCGTGCTAGCACAGATACGCAGTATTTT
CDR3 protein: CASSTRASTDTQYF

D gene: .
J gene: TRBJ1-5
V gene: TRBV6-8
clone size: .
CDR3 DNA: TGTGCCAGCAGTTACTCGATTAGCAGGGGACCCAATCAGCCCCAGCATTTT
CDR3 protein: CASSYSISRGPNQPQHF

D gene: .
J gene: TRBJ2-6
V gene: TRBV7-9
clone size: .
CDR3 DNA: TGTGCCAGCAGCTCCCTGTGGGGGGAAATCAGCTCTGGGGCCAACGTCCTGACTTTC
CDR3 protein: CASSSLWGEISSGANVLTF

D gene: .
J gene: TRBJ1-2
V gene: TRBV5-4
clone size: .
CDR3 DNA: TGTGCCAGCAGAACGACAGGTCTCTATGGCTACACCTTC
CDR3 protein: CASRTTGLYGYTF

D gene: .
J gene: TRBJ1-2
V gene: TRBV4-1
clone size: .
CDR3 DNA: TGCGCCAGCAGCCAAGCTGTCCGGACGACTAACTATGGCTACACCTTC
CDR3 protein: CASSQAVRTTNYGYTF

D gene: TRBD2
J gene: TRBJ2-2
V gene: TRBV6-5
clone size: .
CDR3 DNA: TGTGCCAGCTATTTTAGCGGGAGAAGTACCGGGGAGCTGTTTTTT
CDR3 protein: CASYFSGRSTGELFF

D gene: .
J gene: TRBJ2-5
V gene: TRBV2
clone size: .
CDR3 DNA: TGTGCCAGCGGCAGTCCGGGGGTGGAGACCCAGTACTTC
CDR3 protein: CASGSPGVETQYF

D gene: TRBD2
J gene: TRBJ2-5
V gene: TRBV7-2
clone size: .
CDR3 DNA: TGTGCCAGCAGTCGAAGCGGGGGCCCCGGAGAGACCCAGTACTTC
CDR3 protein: CASSRSGGPGETQYF

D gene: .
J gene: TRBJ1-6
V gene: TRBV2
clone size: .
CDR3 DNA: TGTGCCAGCAGAGTGACCAATTCACCCCTCCACTTT
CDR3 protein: CASRVTNSPLHF

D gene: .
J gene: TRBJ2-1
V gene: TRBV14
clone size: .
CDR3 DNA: TGTGCCAACTTCCTTCGGGGGACGATTGAGCAGTTCTTC
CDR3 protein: CANFLRGTIEQFF

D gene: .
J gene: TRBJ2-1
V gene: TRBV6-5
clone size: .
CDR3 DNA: TGTGCCAGCATGCCCCCCGGGGACCCCTGGGATGAGCAGTTCTTC
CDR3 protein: CASMPPGDPWDEQFF

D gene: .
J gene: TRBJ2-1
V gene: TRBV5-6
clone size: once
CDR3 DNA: TGTGCCAGCAGCTTGGCACGCGGGTACAATGAGCAGTTCTTC
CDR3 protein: CASSLARGYNEQFF

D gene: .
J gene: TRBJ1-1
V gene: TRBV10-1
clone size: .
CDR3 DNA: TGCGCCAGCAGTGAGGGAAGGGGTGGCAACACTGAAGCTTTCTTT
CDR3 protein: CASSEGRGGNTEAFF

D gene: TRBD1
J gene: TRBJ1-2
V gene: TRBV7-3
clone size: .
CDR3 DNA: TGTGCCAGCAGCGAGGGGTCGGGACAGGGGTTGTATGGCTACACCTTC
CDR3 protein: CASSEGSGQGLYGYTF

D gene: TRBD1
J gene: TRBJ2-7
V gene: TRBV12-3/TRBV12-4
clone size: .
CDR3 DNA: TGTGCCAGCAGTTGGGGACAGCGATACGAGCAGTACTTC
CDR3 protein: CASSWGQRYEQYF

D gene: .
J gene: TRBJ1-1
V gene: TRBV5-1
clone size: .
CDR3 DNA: TGCGCCAGCAGCTTGGGACCCGGAACTGAAGCTTTCTTT
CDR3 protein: CASSLGPGTEAFF